This T cell receptor (beta chain) was recovered during a study of blood T cell repertoires in COVID-19 (dated by TCRdb to the early 2020s). Turning to the overall study: Samples from collaborators originated in the United States, Italy and Spain and spanned both the acute and convalescent phases of COVID-19. A freely available public database, intended as a resource for researchers studying the immune response to SARS-CoV-2, is where the repertoires were released. The prospective study material was composed of cDNA or gDNA derived from T cells, B-cell-depleted T cells, or PBMCs. The samples were drawn from two sources: the first 160 participants of the ongoing ImmuneRACE study, and about 1,300 subjects contributed by 6 global collaborators. Where available, HLA class I and class II types were obtained from metadata supplied by the sample provider rather than from assay-based typing. Nearly every sample came with metadata listing a de-identified subject ID, COVID-19 status, age in years and sex. Deeply sampled blood TCRbeta repertoires from subjects exposed to, actively infected with, or recovered from COVID-19 were included in the dataset. The paper as a whole reports these results and caveats: Clinical and demographic metadata were provided uncurated, with the amount varying by source and participant.

As for this clone: Its recognized antigen is unknown. The record has no base qualities; no much larger clone is one base away.

Collaborating institutions collected whole blood in K2EDTA tubes following their own protocols. For TCRbeta analysis, collaborator samples were shipped as frozen whole blood, as isolated PBMCs, or as DNA extracted from either sample type. CDR1 SGHKS and CDR2 YYEKEE were looked up in the germline V gene (reference sequence). The cysteine opens and the phenylalanine closes a CDR3 of 16 amino acids. Here the CDR3 DNA is all that survives: 48 bases in frame from base 1. The germline V and J ends show losses of 4 bases and 1 base respectively, and no gene match explains 6 bases of the junction. The immunoSEQ Assay, a bias-controlled multiplex PCR, was used to amplify TCRbeta CDR3 regions from genomic DNA. The source study handled its data this way. Nucleated cell counts per sample were estimated from amplification of reference gene primers within the assay. To quantify the absolute abundance of each unique TCRbeta CDR3 rearrangement, sequence reads were collapsed and filtered. For each sample, productive Simpson clonality was calculated as the square root of Simpson's diversity index over productive rearrangements. TCRdb carries this immuneACCESS record with in-frame sequences only. Its versions omit some clonotypes, under half of them owing to an unresolved V gene in the studies checked, with the rest unexplained. The V and J calls and clone size are taken from that table; D and trimming were inferred from the DNA. This sample has 70,000 or so clones in its table, and about 92% of those were observed once. The ten top clones hold 1.4% to 1.5% of the sample.

Material: peripheral blood. The chain is encoded by TRBV5-5 joined to TRBJ2-3; 10 junctional bases match TRBD1. This receptor was identified in a man aged 50-60 years with acute or convalescent COVID-19. The CDR3 corresponds to CASSPGQGHGTDTQYF. At the DNA level, the sequence is TGTGCCAGCAGCCCGGGACAGGGGCACGGCACAGATACGCAGTATTTT.